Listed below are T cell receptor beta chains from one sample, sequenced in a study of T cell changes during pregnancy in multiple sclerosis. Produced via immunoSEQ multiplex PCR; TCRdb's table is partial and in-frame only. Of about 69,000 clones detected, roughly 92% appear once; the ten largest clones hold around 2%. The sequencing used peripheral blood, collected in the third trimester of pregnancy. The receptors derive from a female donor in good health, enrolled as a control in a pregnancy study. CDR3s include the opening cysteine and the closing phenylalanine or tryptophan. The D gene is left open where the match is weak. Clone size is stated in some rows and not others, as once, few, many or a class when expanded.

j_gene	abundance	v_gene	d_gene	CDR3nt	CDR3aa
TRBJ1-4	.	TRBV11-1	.	TGTGCCAGCAGCTCGGTCGCACAGGAAAAACTGTTTTTT	CASSSVAQEKLFF
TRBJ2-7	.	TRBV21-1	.	TGTGCCAGCAGGTTCCCCCGGGGCGGGGGGTACGAGCAGTACTTC	CASRFPRGGGYEQYF
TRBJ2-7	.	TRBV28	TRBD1	TGTGCCAGCAGTAACCGGACAGGAGCTTACGAGCAGTACTTC	CASSNRTGAYEQYF
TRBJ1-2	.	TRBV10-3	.	TGTGCCATCAGTGAGCCCCCGGGCAGGGCAAAGGGTGGCTACACCTTC	CAISEPPGRAKGGYTF
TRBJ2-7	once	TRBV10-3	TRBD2	TGTGCCATCAGTGAGGGGACTAGCGGGAGCTACGAGCAGTACTTC	CAISEGTSGSYEQYF
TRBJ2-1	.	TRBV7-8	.	TGTGCCAGCAGCAAAGAGGGACATAATGAGCAGTTCTTC	CASSKEGHNEQFF
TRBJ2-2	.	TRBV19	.	TGTGCCAGTAAGATCCGGACAGACACCGGGGAGCTGTTTTTT	CASKIRTDTGELFF
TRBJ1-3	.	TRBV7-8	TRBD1	TGTGCCAGCAGCAATACAGGGGGGTCTGGAAACACCATATATTTT	CASSNTGGSGNTIYF
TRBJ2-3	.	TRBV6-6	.	TGTGCCAGCAGTTACGGGGGCAGGGGCCCAGATACGCAGTATTTT	CASSYGGRGPDTQYF
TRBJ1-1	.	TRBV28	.	TGTGCCAGCGTGGGACAAGGGGTCGAACACACTGAAGCTTTCTTT	CASVGQGVEHTEAFF